This T cell receptor (beta chain) was obtained from a study of shared clonotypes between healthy human individuals (dated by TCRdb to about 2020). In the study overall: The cohort included three men and a couple of women between 18 and 49 years of age. To estimate repertoire size and how much clonotype sharing occurs between individuals, the study deeply sequenced the blood TCR repertoires of a handful of healthy adults. To increase sequencing depth and limit assay-specific biases, different laboratories used diverse techniques to prepare libraries and sequence TCR repertoires. Each donor's leukapheresis produced roughly between roughly 0.9 and 9 billion PBMCs.

The donors were healthy, HIV-negative adults who had no recently reported acute infections or vaccinations. Every donor was a Caucasian adult residing in Nashville, Tennessee, USA. For unsorted samples, about 90 million PBMCs were counted and genomic DNA was extracted with the QIAamp DNA Blood Mini kit. Blood was obtained by leukapheresis, after which PBMCs were separated by Ficoll-Histopaque density gradient centrifugation and cryopreserved in liquid nitrogen vapor phase. The paper as a whole reports these results and caveats: Only blood was sampled, and tissue TCR repertoires likely differ from those in blood. The genetic and exposure-history diversity represented was limited by the small number of donors. Pairwise subsampling indicated that sequencing depth was expected to affect the degree of clonotype sharing among donors.

Concerning this clone: Its antigen is still unknown. No much larger clone exists at a distance of one base, and base qualities are not known.

The germline V end is reduced by 6 bases and the J end by 9 bases; junction bases left unmatched: 4. Taken from cysteine to phenylalanine, the CDR3 has 11 residues. Left in the record is the CDR3 DNA by itself, 33 bases read in frame from the first base. For CDR1 and CDR2, the germline V gene lists SGHNT and YENEEA. TCR CDR3 regions were amplified from genomic DNA by multiplex PCR using the deep immunoSEQ assay. Extracted genomic DNA from each cell subset was distributed evenly across all wells of several immunoSEQ 96-well plates, and each plate was treated as a replicate. Each replicate PCR for unsorted PBMC received 300 to 350 ng genomic DNA, equal to tens of thousands of T cell genomes. Genomic DNA from unsorted PBMC was sequenced over ten immunoSEQ deep assay plates. The purified libraries were quantified using a Qubit 3.0 fluorometer, sized with a Bioanalyzer 2100, and then quantified again using the KAPA Library Quantification kit. Each immunoSEQ 96-well plate was sequenced on its own single-read 150-cycle Illumina NextSeq 550 flow cell. The study's own analysis went as follows. Because the immunoSEQ output held only junctional sequences and lacked quality scores, the filtering could not match the filtering applied to full-length reads. Sequences were annotated with PyIR, a Python wrapper for IgBLAST v1.9, using IMGT germline references to assign V/J genes and CDR3. Any read was removed if the V/J assignment was weak (E-value above 1e-6), the CDR3 was missing, or the read contained stop codons, out-of-frame junctions, or ambiguous translated residues. A V3J clonotype was defined by an identical inferred V gene, J gene, and CDR3 amino acid sequence. Percentage overlap between repertoires was calculated by dividing the number of shared unique clonotypes by the size of the smaller repertoire. RTK rarefaction, the Chao1 estimator, and Recon v2.1 estimates of unobserved clonotypes were used to assess repertoire richness. TCRdb took over this immuneACCESS table, retaining in-frame rearrangements with V and J assigned. Such tables are incomplete; in checked studies, under half of the missing clones stem from an unresolved V gene, and the remainder is unexplained. V and J calls and clone size are copied from that table; D and trimming were computed from the DNA. In all, the sample holds about 490,000 clones, and 60% to 80% of those were seen once. About 11% of the sample comes from the top ten.

Here the chain combines TRBV11-3 and TRBJ1-1, and TRBD1 matches 7 of the central bases. This receptor was taken from a woman aged 40 to 50 in good health. Some clones in this sample may be carry-over from other donors' samples. The specimen sequenced was PBMCs. The CDR3 region has the sequence CASSAQGKAFF. The bases read TGTGCCAGCAGTGCACAGGGGAAAGCTTTCTTT.